This TCR beta chain was identified in a study of blood T cell repertoires in COVID-19. The germline gives CDR1 SGHRS, CDR2 YFSETQ. This CDR3 region has 15 residues. J lost 4 bases, V lost 0 bases, and 4 bases had no gene match. A Seattle source enrolled patients during active infection and followed them longitudinally. Assay: immunoSEQ multiplex PCR; the TCRdb copy retains only in-frame clones and omits some. In the table there are hundreds of thousands of clones, more than 70% of which are singletons. V and J are TRBV5-1 and TRBJ1-5; 7 nucleotides agree with TRBD1. The source of this sequence is a woman aged 80 or older with COVID-19, enrolled during active disease. The sequencing sample was made of peripheral blood. CDR3 residues: CASSLGGTANQPQHF. The CDR3 DNA sequence: TGCGCCAGCAGCTTGGGCGGGACAGCGAATCAGCCCCAGCATTTT.